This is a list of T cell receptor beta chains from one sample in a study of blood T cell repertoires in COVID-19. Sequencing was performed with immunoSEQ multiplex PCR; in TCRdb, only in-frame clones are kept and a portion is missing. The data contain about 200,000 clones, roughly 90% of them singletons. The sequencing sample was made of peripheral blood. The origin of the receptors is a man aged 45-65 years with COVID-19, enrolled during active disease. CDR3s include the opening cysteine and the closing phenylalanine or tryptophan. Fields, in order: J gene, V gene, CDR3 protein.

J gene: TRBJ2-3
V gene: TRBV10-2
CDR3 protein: CASSLAGASTDTQYF

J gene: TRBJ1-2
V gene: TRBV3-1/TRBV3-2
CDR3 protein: CASSQETGGGGGYTF

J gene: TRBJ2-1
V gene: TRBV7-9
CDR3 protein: CASSTRTSGGNEQFF

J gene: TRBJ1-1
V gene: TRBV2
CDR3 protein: CASRQGRDTEAFF

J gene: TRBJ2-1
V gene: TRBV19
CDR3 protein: CASKEGGRADEQFF

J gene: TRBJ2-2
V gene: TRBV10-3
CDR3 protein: CAISERGSEAGELFF

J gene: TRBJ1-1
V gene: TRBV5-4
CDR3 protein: CASSSGTGEFAEAFF

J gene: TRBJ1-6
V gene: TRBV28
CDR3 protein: CASSSRTGESSPLHF

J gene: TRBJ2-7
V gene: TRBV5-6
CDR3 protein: CASGRDRGGNEQYF

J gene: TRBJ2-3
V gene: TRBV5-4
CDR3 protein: CASSSESRTDTQYF

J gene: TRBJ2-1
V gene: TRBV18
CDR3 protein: CASSPGPGLAGVNEQFF

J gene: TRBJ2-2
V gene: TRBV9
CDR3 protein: CASSVDDRWAGELFF

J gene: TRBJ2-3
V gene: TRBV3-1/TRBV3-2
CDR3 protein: CASSQDLGSGGSTTDTQYF

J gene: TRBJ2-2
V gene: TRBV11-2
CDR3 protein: CASNPRGANTGELFF

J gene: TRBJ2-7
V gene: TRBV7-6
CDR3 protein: CASSLFGVGGFGGEQYF

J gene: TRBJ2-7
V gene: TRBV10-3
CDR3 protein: CAIMSGQTSSYEQYF

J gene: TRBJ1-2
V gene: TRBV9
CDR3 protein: CASSVVSGYGYTF

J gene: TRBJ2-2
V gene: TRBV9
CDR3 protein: CASSVGTSPNTGELFF

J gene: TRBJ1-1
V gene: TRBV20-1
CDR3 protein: CSASWAVNTEAFF

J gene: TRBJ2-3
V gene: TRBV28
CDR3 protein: CASTPWGGSTDTQYF

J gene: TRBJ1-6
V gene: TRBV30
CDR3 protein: CAWSVKGAPTGNNSPLHF

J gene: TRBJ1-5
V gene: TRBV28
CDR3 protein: CASSWGQGTPGARPQHF

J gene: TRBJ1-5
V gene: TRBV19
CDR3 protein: CASTTGGGNQPQHF

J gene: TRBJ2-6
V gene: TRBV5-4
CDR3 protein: CASSPLQGSAGANVLTF

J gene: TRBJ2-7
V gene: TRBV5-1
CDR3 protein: CASSPTLGDRHSYEQYF

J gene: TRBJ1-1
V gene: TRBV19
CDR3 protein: CASSGQGPTEAFF

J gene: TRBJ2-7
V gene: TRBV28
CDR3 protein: CASRKLEVKEAYEQYF

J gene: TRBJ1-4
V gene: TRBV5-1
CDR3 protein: CASSLRTAPKEKLFF

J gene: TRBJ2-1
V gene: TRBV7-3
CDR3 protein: CASSLQRDNEQFF

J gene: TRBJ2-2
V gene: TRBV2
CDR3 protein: CASSDSVFVYRGPDTGELFF

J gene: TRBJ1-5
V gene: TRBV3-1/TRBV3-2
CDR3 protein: CASSQVGAQPQHF

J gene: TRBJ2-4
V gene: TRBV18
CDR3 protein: CASSPGTGGRDIQYF

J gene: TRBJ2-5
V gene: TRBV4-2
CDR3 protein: CASSPEGRTSGGRETQYF

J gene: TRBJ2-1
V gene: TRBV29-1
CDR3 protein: CSVVFYNEQFF

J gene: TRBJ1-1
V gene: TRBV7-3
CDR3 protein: CASSPRQNTEAFF

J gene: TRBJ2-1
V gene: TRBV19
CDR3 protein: CASSPGGVGYNEQFF

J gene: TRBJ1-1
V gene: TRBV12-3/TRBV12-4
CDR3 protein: CASSLLSDTEAFF

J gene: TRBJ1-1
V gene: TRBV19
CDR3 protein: CASRRRGLPDTEAFF

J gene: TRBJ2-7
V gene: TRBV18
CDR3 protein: CAFLGAGEQYF

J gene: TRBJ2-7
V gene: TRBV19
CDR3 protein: CASSPSPGQGLYEQYF

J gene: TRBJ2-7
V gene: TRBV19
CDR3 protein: CASSTTGVLDEQYF

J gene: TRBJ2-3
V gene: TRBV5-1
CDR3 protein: CASSFQSTDTQYF

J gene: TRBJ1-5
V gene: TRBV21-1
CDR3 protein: CASSKAPDSPSNQPQHF

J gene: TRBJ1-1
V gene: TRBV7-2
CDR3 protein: CASSLLTGATTEAFF